These 8 T cell receptor beta chains originate from one sample sequenced in a study of T cell repertoires in cytomegalovirus infection. In TCRdb, the reads were re-called with MiXCR into one record per CDR3 protein. The data show about 740,000 distinct CDR3 sequences, 30% to 35% seen once. The antigens these receptors bind are not known. Here the sequenced sample was cultured PBMCs, taken from culture after CMV antigen stimulation. These receptors came from a human donor in good health (CMV status not recorded). Some clones in this sample may be carry-over from other donors' samples.

The rearrangement links TRBV6-2 or TRBV6-3 to TRBJ2-5; D gene uncertain. The CDR3 is 13 residues long. Trimming removed 6 bases at V and 1 base at J, with 9 bases between. From germline, CDR1 is MNHEY and CDR2 SVGEGT. For the CDR3, the DNA is TGTGCCAGCAGCCCGGCCTCCCAAGAGACCCAGTACTTC. Encoded protein: CASSPASQETQYF.

This clonotype was counted between two and nine times. CDR3 sequence: CASSYRLAGVNTGELFF. In nucleotides, the CDR3 is TGTGCCAGCAGTTATCGTTTAGCGGGAGTGAACACCGGGGAGCTGTTTTTT. The chain links TRBV7-2 to TRBJ2-2, with 9 bases matching TRBD2. In germline, CDR1 is SGHTA, CDR2 FQGNSA. The CDR3 length is 17 residues. The V and J ends lost 6 bases and 1 base, in that order; junction bases with no gene match: 9. Full variable domain (rest looked up from reference TRBV7-2 and TRBJ2-2): GAGVSQSPSNKVTEKGKDVELRCDPISGHTALYWYRQSLGQGLEFLIYFQGNSAPDKSGLPSDRFSAERTGGSVSTLTIQRTQQEDSAVYLCASSYRLAGVNTGELFFGEGSRLTVL.

DNA for the CDR3: TGTGCCAGCTCACCTAGCGACAGGGGCCTTGAAAAACTGTTTTTT. This translates into CASSPSDRGLEKLFF. The V gene is TRBV18, the J gene TRBJ1-4; TRBD1 matches 8 bases. Germline V CDR1 and CDR2: KGHSH, LQKENI. This CDR3 is 15 amino acids long. Trimming at V came to 3 bases and at J to 7 bases, leaving 7 bases not matched to a gene. Looking up the rest from reference TRBV18 and TRBJ1-4 gives the full variable domain: NAGVMQNPRHLVRRRGQEARLRCSPMKGHSHVYWYRQLPEEGLKFMVYLQKENIIDESGMPKERFSAEFPKEGPSILRIQQVVRGDSAAYFCASSPSDRGLEKLFFGSGTQLSVL.

The CDR3: CASRGGGRNTQYF. DNA for the CDR3: TGTGCCAGCAGAGGCGGGGGTAGAAATACGCAGTATTTT. The chain employs TRBV2 and TRBJ2-3; 7 bases match TRBD2. The CDR3 spans 13 residues. Germline V gene sequence: CDR1 SNHLY, CDR2 FYNNEI. V was clipped by 6 bases and J by 7 bases; unmatched bases: 7.

V usage is TRBV7-6 and J usage is TRBJ1-1, with TRBD1 as a possible D gene (6 bases). This CDR3 comprises 15 residues. V was pared by 5 bases and J by 1 base, with 14 bases between. The germline V gene encodes CDR1 SGHVS and CDR2 FNYEAQ. This CDR3 is CASSRSGGGNTEAFF. The CDR3 bases are TGTGCCAGCAGCCGATCGGGAGGGGGGAACACTGAAGCTTTCTTT.

The chain couples TRBV2 to TRBJ2-3; TRBD1 might be the D (6 bases). CDR1 and CDR2 from the germline V gene are SNHLY and FYNNEI. The V end was cut by 7 bases, the J end by 9 bases, with 20 bases between. The CDR3 covers 14 residues. CDR3 DNA sequence: TGTGCCAGCACCCAGGGGCAGGGATACAGAACGCAGTATTTT. This gives the protein CASTQGQGYRTQYF.

In this sample, this clonotype turned up a few times. The chain links TRBV28 to TRBJ1-6; D gene uncertain. The germline V and J ends were trimmed by 3 bases and 2 bases, with 2 bases remaining between them. CDR3 length: 13 residues. Germline V CDR1 and CDR2: MDHEN, SYDVKM. The CDR3 sequence is CASSLTYNSPLHF. DNA for the CDR3: TGTGCCAGCAGTTTGACCTATAATTCACCCCTCCACTTT.

The chain uses TRBV11-2 and TRBJ2-1; D gene unclear. Trimming took off 5 bases at V and 9 bases at J, with 11 bases between the two ends. CDR1 is SGHAT and CDR2 is FQNNGV in the germline V gene. This CDR3 comprises 12 residues. Written as DNA, the CDR3 is TGTGCCAGCAGCCCCCGGGTCGGTGAGCAGTTCTTC. As protein: CASSPRVGEQFF.